This T cell receptor beta chain was retrieved from a study of memory CD4+ T cells and cytomegalovirus serostatus (dated 2019 in TCRdb). As for the study more broadly: The cohort comprised about 33 healthy Belgian adults, 9 CMV seropositive and some 25 CMV seronegative. To replicate a published TCR-based CMV serostatus classifier, the study sequenced CD4+ memory TCRbeta repertoires from a Belgian cohort whose cytomegalovirus serostatus was known. Summary of the overall study and its limitations: The results were interpreted as suggesting that the CMV-associated TCR signature is mostly present in the CD4+ memory repertoire. Among the roughly 160 previously reported CMV-associated TCRbeta sequences, 67 showed up in the CD4+ memory repertoires, with each one found in between one and five individuals. On the Belgian cohort, the classifier built on the original framework reached a median bootstrapped AUC of around 0.95, with a 95% CI of 0.76-1.00. Only CD4+CD45RO+ memory cells were sequenced, in contrast to the original study, which included naive and memory CD4+ and CD8+ populations. For predicting CMV serostatus, the median bootstrapped AUC was roughly 0.95 using the original framework and about 0.89 using a US-trained random forest.

The Quick-DNA Microprep Kit was used to extract genomic DNA from the sorted cells. TCRbeta DNA was amplified with the immunoSEQ hsTCRbeta kit following the manufacturer's protocol. TCRbeta libraries were sequenced on an Illumina MiSeq instrument. In the authors' own workflow: After out-of-frame sequences were removed, around 2,200,000 distinct TCRbeta sequences remained, averaging about 67,000 per individual. Each individual was scored using the number of some 160 previously reported CMV-associated TCRbeta sequences that the individual carried and the total number of productive distinct TCRbeta sequences. A beta-binomial model was reimplemented in Python, and scikit-learn random forests with default parameters were trained on data from the US cohort. Classifier performance on the Belgian cohort was reported as the median AUC with percentile confidence intervals calculated over 10,000 bootstrap iterations. Held by TCRdb, this immuneACCESS table contains in-frame sequences only and omits some clones. Under half of the omission traces to an unresolved V gene where checked; the cause of the rest is unknown. V, J and clone size reflect that table, while D and trimming were determined from the DNA. The sample table records 85,000 to 100,000 clones; 80% of these occur just once. The top ten clonotypes cover about 3.6% of the sample.

Reading the germline V gene gives CDR1 SGHRS and CDR2 YFSETQ. V is pared back by 1 base and J by 10 bases, with 20 bases lying between the germline termini. The CDR3 goes from the cysteine to the phenylalanine over 16 residues. Left in the record is the CDR3 DNA by itself, 48 bases read in frame from the first base. Single viable CD3+CD4+CD8-CD45RO+ cells were sorted as memory CD4+ T cells on a FACSAria II. CMV serostatus was determined with a Roche Elecsys assay detecting serum IgG against CMV pp150, pp28, p38 and p52. Once the samples were thawed, total CD4+ T cells were enriched through positive selection using CD4 magnetic microbeads. The samples came from a different study that was designed specifically to examine the CD4+ T cell memory repertoire. Peripheral blood mononuclear cells were isolated and cryopreserved according to standard operating procedures, and serum was kept at -80 degrees C. The staining relied on CD3-PerCP (BW264/56), CD4-APC (RPA-T4), CD45RO-PE (UCHT1) and CD8-Pacific Orange (3B5) antibodies, and Sytox blue was used to exclude non-viable cells.

On this clone itself: What this receptor recognizes is not known. The record has no base qualities; no much larger clone is one base away.

This clonotype was sampled from an adult in good health and CMV-seropositive. Source material: memory CD4+ T cells from blood. The chain is assembled from TRBV5-1 and TRBJ1-4; TRBD1 could be the D gene, as 6 bases match. CDR3 protein: CASSLFGQLTTTKLFF. The nucleotide sequence reads as follows: TGCGCCAGCAGCTTGTTTGGACAGCTAACTACCACAAAACTGTTTTTT.